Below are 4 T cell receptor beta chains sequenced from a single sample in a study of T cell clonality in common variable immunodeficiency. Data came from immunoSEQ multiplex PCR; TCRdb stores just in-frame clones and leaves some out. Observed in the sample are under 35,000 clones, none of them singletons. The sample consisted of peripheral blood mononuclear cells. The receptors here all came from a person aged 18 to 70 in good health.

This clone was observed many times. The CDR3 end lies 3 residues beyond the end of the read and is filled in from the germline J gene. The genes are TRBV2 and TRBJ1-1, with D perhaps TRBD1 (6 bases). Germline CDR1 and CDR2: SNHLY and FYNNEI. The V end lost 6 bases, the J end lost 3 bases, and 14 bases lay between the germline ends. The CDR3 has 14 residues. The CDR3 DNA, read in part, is TGTGCCAGCAGCTTCTGGGGGCGAGACACTGAA. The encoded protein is CASSFWGRDTE. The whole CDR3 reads CASSFWGRDTEAFF.

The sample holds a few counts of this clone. CDR3 region: CASSSGGTSGGNEQFF. Incomplete CDR3 DNA: TGCGCCAGCAGCTCTGGGGGGACTAGCGGGGGGAATGAG. This chain joins TRBV5-1 and TRBJ2-1, with 15 bases lining up with TRBD2. The CDR3 end falls 3 residues outside the read, so it is completed with the germline J gene. Per the germline V gene, CDR1 is SGHRS and CDR2 is YFSETQ. The CDR3 extends over 16 amino acids. J lost 7 bases, V lost 3 bases, and 5 bases had no gene match. The entire variable domain, with the rest obtained from reference TRBV5-1 and TRBJ2-1, is as follows: KAGVTQTPRYLIKTRGQQVTLSCSPISGHRSVSWYQQTPGQGLQFLFEYFSETQRNKGNFPGRFSGRQFSNSRSEMNVSTLELGDSALYLCASSSGGTSGGNEQFFGPGTRLTVL.

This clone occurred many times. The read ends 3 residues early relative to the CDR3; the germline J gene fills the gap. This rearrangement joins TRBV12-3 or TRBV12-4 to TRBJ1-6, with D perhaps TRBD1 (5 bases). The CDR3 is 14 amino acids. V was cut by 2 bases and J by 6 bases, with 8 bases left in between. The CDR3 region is CASSLRGGNSPLHF. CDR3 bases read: TGTGCCAGCAGTTTAAGGGGAGGTAATTCACCC.

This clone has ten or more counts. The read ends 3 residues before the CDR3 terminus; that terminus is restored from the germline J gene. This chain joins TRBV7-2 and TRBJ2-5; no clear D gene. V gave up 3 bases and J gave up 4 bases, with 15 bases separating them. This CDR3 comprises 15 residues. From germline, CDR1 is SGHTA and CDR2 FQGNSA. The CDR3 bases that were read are TGTGCCAGCAGCTTGGGCCTTCCCGAAGGAGAGACC. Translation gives CASSLGLPEGET. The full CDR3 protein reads CASSLGLPEGETQYF.